Below, 31 T cell receptor beta chains from the same sample are listed, as sequenced in a study of blood T cell repertoires in COVID-19 (dated by TCRdb to the early 2020s). The library was built by means of the immunoSEQ multiplex PCR assay. This immuneACCESS table, as held by TCRdb, lists in-frame sequences with V and J called but not all clones. Of the missing ones, under half trace to an unresolved V gene in checked studies; the others have no known cause. The sample table holds tens of thousands of clones, of which under 90% were seen once. Under 3.5% of the sample belongs to the ten largest clones. Material: peripheral blood. The origin of the receptors is a woman between 70 and 85 years old with acute or convalescent COVID-19.

V and J are TRBV5-1 and TRBJ2-2; 10 nucleotides align to TRBD2. This CDR3 contains 16 residues. V lost 6 bases to trimming and J lost 3 bases; unmatched junction nucleotides: 8. Germline CDR1 is SGHRS and CDR2 is YFSETQ. The DNA of the CDR3 is TGCGCCAGCACAATAGCGGGGGGCGCCGACACCGGGGAGCTGTTTTTT. Residues: CASTIAGGADTGELFF.

V usage is TRBV4-1 and J usage is TRBJ2-7; 8 bases agree with TRBD1. The germline V gene encodes CDR1 MGHRA and CDR2 YSYEKL. The ends lost 3 bases at V and 1 base at J; junction bases unmatched: 11. This CDR3 is 17 amino acids long. CDR3 region: CASSHDGTGGPSYEQYF. CDR3 nucleotides: TGCGCCAGCAGCCACGACGGAACAGGGGGGCCTTCCTACGAGCAGTACTTC.

V is TRBV19 and J is TRBJ2-2; TRBD2 aligns across 7 bases. There are 13 residues in the CDR3. J lost 4 bases, V lost 10 bases, and 6 bases had no gene match. Germline CDR1 is LNHDA and CDR2 is SQIVND (reference sequence). The DNA for the CDR3 is TGTGCCATGCGGGAGCGAGGCACCGGGGAGCTGTTTTTT. It translates to CAMRERGTGELFF.

CDR3 sequence (DNA): TGTGCCAGCAGTTACGACAGGGAGTTCTATGGCTACACCTTC. Translating it yields CASSYDREFYGYTF. The genes are TRBV6-5 and TRBJ1-2; 7 bases match TRBD1. This CDR3 is built from 14 residues. CDR1 and CDR2 from the germline V gene are MNHEY and SVGAGI. Trimming took 2 bases from V and 4 from J; bases not matched to a gene: 4.

The sample holds one count of this clone. The V gene is TRBV5-5, the J gene TRBJ1-1, with D unresolved. With 3 bases removed from V and 0 bases from J, the gap between germline ends came to 18 bases. CDR3 length equals 17 residues. The germline V gene has CDR1 SGHKS and CDR2 YYEKEE (reference sequence). The CDR3 here is CASSSLSRRNLNTEAFF. The CDR3 coding sequence is TGTGCCAGCAGCTCCCTCTCTAGACGGAATCTGAACACTGAAGCTTTCTTT.

V and J are TRBV5-1 and TRBJ1-1; TRBD1 agrees at 7 bases. The J segment lost 11 bases and the V segment lost 1 base, leaving 11 bases of the junction unmatched. The germline gives CDR1 SGHRS, CDR2 YFSETQ. CDR3 length equals 14 residues. The CDR3 loop reads CASSLSDRAVSAFF. As DNA, the CDR3 is TGCGCCAGCAGCTTGAGCGACAGGGCTGTCTCGGCTTTCTTT.

CDR3 residues: CASSIAGANVLTF. The CDR3 nucleotides are TGCGCCAGCAGCATCGCTGGGGCCAACGTCCTGACTTTC. The chain has TRBV4-1 and TRBJ2-6; no clear D gene. V was cut by 5 bases and J by 2 bases, with 4 bases left in between. From germline, CDR1 is MGHRA and CDR2 YSYEKL. CDR3 size: 13 residues.

The chain links TRBV10-1 to TRBJ2-1, with 10 bases aligning to TRBD2. The germline V gene has CDR1 WNHNN and CDR2 SYGVQD (reference sequence). V gave up 7 bases and J gave up 5 bases; unmatched junction bases: 5. The CDR3 has 14 residues. The CDR3 reads CASKRLAGDNEQFF. The CDR3 nucleotides read TGCGCCAGCAAAAGGCTAGCGGGAGACAATGAGCAGTTCTTC.

The chain carries TRBV9 and TRBJ2-5; a weak D match, TRBD1 (5 bases). The CDR3 covers 14 residues. Trimming removed 0 bases at V and 5 bases at J, with 11 bases between. The V gene's germline CDR1 is SGDLS and CDR2 YYNGEE. The CDR3 DNA reads as TGTGCCAGCAGCGTAGGGGGCAGCCCTGAGACCCAGTACTTC. Translation: CASSVGGSPETQYF.

This chain uses TRBV19 with TRBJ2-1, with TRBD2 matching over 12 bases. V lost 7 bases, J lost 3 bases, and 4 bases stayed unmatched. Germline V CDR1 and CDR2: LNHDA, SQIVND (reference sequence). There are 15 residues in the CDR3. CDR3 DNA sequence: TGTGCCAGTACTAAACTAGCGGGAGGCTACAATGAGCAGTTCTTC. Its protein product is CASTKLAGGYNEQFF.

The chain joins TRBV7-2 to TRBJ1-1, with 7 positions matching TRBD1. This CDR3 is built from 14 residues. With 3 bases clipped from V and 5 bases from J, the junction kept 6 bases outside the gene matches. Germline CDR1 SGHTA, CDR2 FQGNSA. The CDR3 reads CASSFKTGVTEAFF. The CDR3 coding sequence is TGTGCCAGCAGCTTTAAAACAGGGGTTACTGAAGCTTTCTTT. The entire variable domain, with the rest obtained from reference TRBV7-2 and TRBJ1-1, is as follows: GAGVSQSPSNKVTEKGKDVELRCDPISGHTALYWYRQSLGQGLEFLIYFQGNSAPDKSGLPSDRFSAERTGGSVSTLTIQRTQQEDSAVYLCASSFKTGVTEAFFGQGTRLTVV.

The chain combines TRBV6-6 with TRBJ2-6, with a weak D call TRBD2 (6 bases). The germline V gene has CDR1 MNHNY and CDR2 SVGAGI (reference sequence). CDR3 length: 15 residues. The ends were cut back, 7 bases at V and 0 bases at J, with 10 bases in the middle. CDR3 protein: CASKKAGSGANVLTF. CDR3 bases: TGTGCCAGCAAGAAAGCGGGCTCTGGGGCCAACGTCCTGACTTTC.

The chain joins TRBV30 to TRBJ2-1; 9 nucleotides line up with TRBD1. CDR3 length equals 16 residues. CDR1 and CDR2 (germline): GTSNPN, SVGIG (reference sequence). J was trimmed by 0 bases and V by 5 bases; bases with no gene match: 8. The CDR3 is CAWLGQGMGSYNEQFF. Here the CDR3 DNA reads TGTGCCTGGCTTGGACAGGGGATGGGCTCCTACAATGAGCAGTTCTTC.

This clone has ten or more counts. This rearrangement joins TRBV4-2 to TRBJ2-7; 9 positions match TRBD1. The V gene's germline CDR1 is LGHNA and CDR2 YNFKEQ. The V gene end was trimmed by 1 base and the J gene end by 3 bases; junction bases not matched to a gene: 7. This CDR3 region has 16 residues. The CDR3 DNA follows: TGTGCCAGCAGCCAAGCCGGGACAGGGCAAATCTACGAGCAGTACTTC. Its protein is CASSQAGTGQIYEQYF.

The count of this clone is one. The chain employs TRBV6-5 and TRBJ1-4; a weak D match, TRBD1 (6 bases). V lost 2 bases and J lost 1, with 11 bases in between. This CDR3 has 16 residues. From germline, CDR1 is MNHEY and CDR2 SVGAGI. CDR3 DNA sequence: TGTGCCAGCAGTTACCGCATACAGGGAACTAATGAAAAACTGTTTTTT. Its protein is CASSYRIQGTNEKLFF.

This chain connects TRBV2 to TRBJ2-3; TRBD1 matches at 10 bases. Trimming cost V 8 bases and J 2 bases; bases outside gene matches: 7. Germline V gene lookup returns CDR1 SNHLY and CDR2 FYNNEI. The CDR3 covers 15 residues. CDR3 DNA: TGTGCCAGCGGGACAGGGGTACCGTTCACAGATACGCAGTATTTT. This sequence encodes CASGTGVPFTDTQYF. The variable domain in full, with the rest retrieved from reference TRBV2 and TRBJ2-3, is EPEVTQTPSHQVTQMGQEVILRCVPISNHLYFYWYRQILGQKVEFLVSFYNNEISEKSEIFDDQFSVERPDGSNFTLKIRSTKLEDSAMYFCASGTGVPFTDTQYFGPGTRLTVL.

The chain joins TRBV11-2 to TRBJ2-7; TRBD1 matches at 11 bases. This CDR3 is 16 amino acids long. Germline CDR1 is SGHAT and CDR2 is FQNNGV. The V and J ends lost 5 bases and 2 bases, in that order; junction bases with no gene match: 8. Here the CDR3 DNA reads TGTGCCAGCAGCGACAGCGGGACAGGGGGGACCTACGAGCAGTACTTC. This encodes CASSDSGTGGTYEQYF.

V usage is TRBV24-1 and J usage is TRBJ2-2; 10 bases map to TRBD2. V was clipped by 8 bases and J by 5 bases; unmatched bases: 1. Germline CDR1 KGHDR, CDR2 SFDVKD. The CDR3 consists of 13 residues. This chain's CDR3 is CATKRGGTGELFF. Here the CDR3 DNA reads TGTGCCACCAAGCGGGGGGGGACCGGGGAGCTGTTTTTT.

The chain joins TRBV7-9 to TRBJ2-7, with D hard to call. V shed 1 base and J shed 1 base, with 5 bases lying between them. The germline V gene encodes CDR1 SEHNR and CDR2 FQNEAQ (reference sequence). CDR3 length: 13 amino acids. DNA of the CDR3: TGTGCCAGCAGCTTAGTGCAGTCCTACGAGCAGTACTTC. It specifies CASSLVQSYEQYF.

This chain links TRBV2 with TRBJ1-3, with 8 bases fitting TRBD1. CDR3 size: 15 residues. V trimming: 2 bases; J trimming: 7 bases; junction bases outside the gene matches: 7. Germline V lookup: CDR1 SNHLY, CDR2 FYNNEI. The CDR3, as DNA: TGTGCCAGCAGTGAATTGGCCAGGACAGGGAACACCATATATTTT. Translated, it gives CASSELARTGNTIYF.

V is TRBV2 and J is TRBJ2-2; D possibly corresponds to TRBD2 (6 bases). V was shortened by 0 bases and J by 5 bases, with 13 bases between the two germline ends. CDR3 length equals 16 residues. The V gene's germline CDR1 is SNHLY and CDR2 FYNNEI. The CDR3 sequence: CASSEAGAGRTGELFF. CDR3 DNA sequence: TGTGCCAGCAGTGAAGCAGGGGCGGGGCGGACCGGGGAGCTGTTTTTT.

The chain joins TRBV5-6 to TRBJ1-4; D is possibly TRBD1 (6 bases). V shed 1 base and J shed 8 bases, with 18 bases lying between them. The CDR3 consists of 16 residues. Germline CDR1 SGHDT, CDR2 YYEEEE. The CDR3 DNA reads as TGTGCCAGCAGCTTGACCTTCGGTACAGGGCACGAAAAACTGTTTTTT. Translated: CASSLTFGTGHEKLFF.

V gene TRBV28 combines with J gene TRBJ1-1; D may be TRBD1 (5 bases). The V end was cut by 5 bases, the J end by 5 bases, with 18 bases between. Germline V gene sequence: CDR1 MDHEN, CDR2 SYDVKM. This CDR3 comprises 15 residues. CDR3 sequence reads: CASSPHAGVRTEAFF. The CDR3, as DNA: TGTGCCAGCAGTCCGCACGCGGGGGTAAGGACTGAAGCTTTCTTT.

In its sample, this clone was seen once. The chain uses TRBV28 and TRBJ2-1, with D perhaps TRBD2 (5 bases). Germline-derived CDR1 and CDR2 are MDHEN and SYDVKM. CDR3 length: 18 residues. Trimming removed 3 bases from V and 1 base from J, with 19 bases in between. The CDR3 DNA is TGTGCCAGCAGTTTTGGAATTTACGGGGTGGGGTCCTACAATGAGCAGTTCTTC. Encoded protein: CASSFGIYGVGSYNEQFF. The entire variable domain, with the rest obtained from reference TRBV28 and TRBJ2-1, is as follows: DVKVTQSSRYLVKRTGEKVFLECVQDMDHENMFWYRQDPGLGLRLIYFSYDVKMKEKGDIPEGYSVSREKKERFSLILESASTNQTSMYLCASSFGIYGVGSYNEQFFGPGTRLTVL.

In nucleotides, the CDR3 is TGTGCCAGCAGCTTAACTCACGTACCGCAAGAGACCCAGTACTTC. Residues: CASSLTHVPQETQYF. V gene TRBV7-2 combines with J gene TRBJ2-5; unclear D gene. Germline assignment: CDR1 SGHTA and CDR2 FQGNSA. The CDR3 sequence is 15 residues long. Trimming removed 2 bases at V and 2 bases at J, with 12 bases between.

The sample holds one count of this clone. The chain is built from TRBV25-1 and TRBJ1-4; TRBD1 matches 7 bases. J gave up 8 bases and V 3 bases, and 9 bases lay outside the gene matches. The CDR3 contains 15 residues. Germline loops: CDR1 MGHDK, CDR2 SYGVNS. The CDR3 bases are TGTGCCAGCAGTGACCCCAGGGGGGCCGGAGAAAAACTGTTTTTT. The encoded protein is CASSDPRGAGEKLFF.

V and J are TRBV29-1 and TRBJ2-1, with D hard to call. V was trimmed by 7 bases and J by 0 bases, leaving 10 bases between them. Per the germline V gene, CDR1 is SQVTM and CDR2 is ANQGSEA. This CDR3 region has 13 residues. DNA of the CDR3: TGCAGCGCCGTAGAGGACTCCTACAATGAGCAGTTCTTC. Translated, it gives CSAVEDSYNEQFF.

This sequence joins TRBV28 and TRBJ1-2, with 8 positions matching TRBD1. Germline loops: CDR1 MDHEN, CDR2 SYDVKM. The CDR3 has 15 residues. J gave up 4 bases and V 7 bases, and 11 bases lay outside the gene matches. The CDR3 DNA reads as TGTGCCAGCATTTCAACTTTACAGGGGGGCTATGGCTACACCTTC. Protein sequence: CASISTLQGGYGYTF.

This clone was seen only once. J is TRBJ2-7 and V is TRBV21-1; the tabulated D call, TRBD1, remains unverified against the DNA. TRBV21-1 is flagged as a pseudogene. This CDR3 contains 15 residues. The CDR3 spells CASSKGTEKTYEQYV. For the CDR3, the DNA is TGTGCCAGCAGCAAAGGCACAGAAAAAACCTACGAGCAGTACGTC.

The genes are TRBV7-8 and TRBJ1-3; D may be TRBD1 (5 bases). CDR1 and CDR2 (germline): SGHVS, FQNEAQ. V was cut by 1 base and J by 5 bases, with 9 bases left in between. The CDR3 contains 14 residues. The CDR3 DNA sequence: TGTGCCAGCAGCTTAGACAGGACGCGAAACACCATATATTTT. The encoded protein is CASSLDRTRNTIYF.

This chain links TRBV11-3 with TRBJ2-2, with D unclear. Trimming shortened V by 3 bases and J by 3 bases, and 8 bases separated the two germline ends. From germline, CDR1 is SGHNT and CDR2 YENEEA. CDR3 length: 14 amino acids. CDR3 nucleotide sequence: TGTGCCAGCAGCTTTGGGCGACACACCGGGGAGCTGTTTTTT. Translating it yields CASSFGRHTGELFF.